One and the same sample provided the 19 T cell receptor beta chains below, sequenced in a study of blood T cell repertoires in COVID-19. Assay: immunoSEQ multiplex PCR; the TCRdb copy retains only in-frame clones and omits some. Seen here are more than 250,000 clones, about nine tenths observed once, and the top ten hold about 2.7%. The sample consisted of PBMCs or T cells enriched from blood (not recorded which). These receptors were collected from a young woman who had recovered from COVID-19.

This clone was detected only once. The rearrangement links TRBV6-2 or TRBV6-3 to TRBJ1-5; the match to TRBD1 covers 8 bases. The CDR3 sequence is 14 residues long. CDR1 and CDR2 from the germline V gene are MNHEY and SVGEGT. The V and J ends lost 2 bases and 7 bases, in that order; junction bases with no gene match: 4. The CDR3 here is CASSYAGGRQPQHF. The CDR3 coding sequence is TGTGCCAGCAGTTACGCAGGGGGCCGGCAGCCCCAGCATTTT.

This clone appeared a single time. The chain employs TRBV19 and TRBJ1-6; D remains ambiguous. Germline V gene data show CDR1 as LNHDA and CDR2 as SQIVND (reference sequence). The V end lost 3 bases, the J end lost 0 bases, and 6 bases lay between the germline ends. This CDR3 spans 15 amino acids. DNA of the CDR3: TGTGCCAGTAGTATCGGTAGCTCCTATAATTCACCCCTCCACTTT. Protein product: CASSIGSSYNSPLHF. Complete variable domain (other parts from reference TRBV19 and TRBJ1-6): DGGITQSPKYLFRKEGQNVTLSCEQNLNHDAMYWYRQDPGQGLRLIYYSQIVNDFQKGDIAEGYSVSREKKESFPLTVTSAQKNPTAFYLCASSIGSSYNSPLHFGNGTRLTVT.

The CDR3 DNA follows: TGTGCCAGCAGCGCCTACAGGGGACCTCAAGAGACCCAGTACTTC. This encodes CASSAYRGPQETQYF. This chain connects TRBV9 to TRBJ2-5, with 7 bases identical to TRBD1. Germline values: CDR1 SGDLS, CDR2 YYNGEE. The CDR3 has 15 amino acids. Trimming took 3 bases from V and 2 from J; bases not matched to a gene: 7. The full variable domain, with the rest looked up from reference TRBV9 and TRBJ2-5, is DSGVTQTPKHLITATGQRVTLRCSPRSGDLSVYWYQQSLDQGLQFLIQYYNGEERAKGNILERFSAQQFPDLHSELNLSSLELGDSALYFCASSAYRGPQETQYFGPGTRLLVL.

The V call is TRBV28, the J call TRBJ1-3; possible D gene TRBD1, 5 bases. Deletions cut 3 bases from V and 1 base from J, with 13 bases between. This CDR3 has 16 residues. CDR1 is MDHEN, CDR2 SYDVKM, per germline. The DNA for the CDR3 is TGTGCCAGCAGTTTCTGGGGCCAGGTATCTGGAAACACCATATATTTT. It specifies CASSFWGQVSGNTIYF.

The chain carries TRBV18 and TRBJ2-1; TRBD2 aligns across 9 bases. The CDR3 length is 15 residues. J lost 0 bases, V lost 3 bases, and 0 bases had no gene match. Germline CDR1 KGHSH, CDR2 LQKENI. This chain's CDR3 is CASSPSGSSYNEQFF. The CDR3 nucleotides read TGTGCCAGCTCACCTAGCGGGAGCTCCTACAATGAGCAGTTCTTC.

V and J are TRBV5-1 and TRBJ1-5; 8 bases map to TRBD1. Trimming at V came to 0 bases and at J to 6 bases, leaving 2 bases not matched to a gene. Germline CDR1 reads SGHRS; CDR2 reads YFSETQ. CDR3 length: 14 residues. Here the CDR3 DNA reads TGCGCCAGCAGCTTGGGGCAGGGGGCTCAGCCCCAGCATTTT. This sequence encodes CASSLGQGAQPQHF.

The CDR3 nucleotides read TGTGCCAGCAGCTTAGGGCTCGGCGGCTCCTACGAGCAGTACTTC. Amino acid sequence: CASSLGLGGSYEQYF. This sequence joins TRBV11-3 and TRBJ2-7, with unresolved D. This CDR3 has 15 amino acids. Germline CDR1 is SGHNT and CDR2 is YENEEA. Trimming cost V 1 base and J 0 bases, with 10 bases left between them.

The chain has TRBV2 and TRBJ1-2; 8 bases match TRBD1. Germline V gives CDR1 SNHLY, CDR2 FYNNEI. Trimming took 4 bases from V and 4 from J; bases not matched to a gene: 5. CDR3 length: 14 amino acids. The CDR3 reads CASSGRTGTYGYTF. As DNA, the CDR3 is TGTGCCAGCAGTGGCCGGACAGGGACCTATGGCTACACCTTC.

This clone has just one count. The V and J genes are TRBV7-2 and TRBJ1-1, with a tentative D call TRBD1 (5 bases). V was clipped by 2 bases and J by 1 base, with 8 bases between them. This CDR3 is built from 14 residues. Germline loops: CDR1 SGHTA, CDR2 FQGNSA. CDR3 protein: CASSLWGSNTEAFF. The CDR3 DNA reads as TGTGCCAGCAGCTTATGGGGCTCGAACACTGAAGCTTTCTTT.

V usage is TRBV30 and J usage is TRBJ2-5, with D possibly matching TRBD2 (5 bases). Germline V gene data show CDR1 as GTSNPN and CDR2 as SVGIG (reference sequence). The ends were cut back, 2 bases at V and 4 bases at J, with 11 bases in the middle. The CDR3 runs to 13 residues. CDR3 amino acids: CAWSKSGLETQYF. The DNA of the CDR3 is TGTGCCTGGAGTAAATCGGGATTAGAGACCCAGTACTTC.

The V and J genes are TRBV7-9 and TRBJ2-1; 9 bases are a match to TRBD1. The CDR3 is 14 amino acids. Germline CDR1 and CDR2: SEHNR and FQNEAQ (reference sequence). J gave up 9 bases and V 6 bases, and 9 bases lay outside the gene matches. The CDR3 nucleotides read TGTGCCAGCAGTGGGGACAGGGCGAACGGTGAGCAGTTCTTC. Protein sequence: CASSGDRANGEQFF.

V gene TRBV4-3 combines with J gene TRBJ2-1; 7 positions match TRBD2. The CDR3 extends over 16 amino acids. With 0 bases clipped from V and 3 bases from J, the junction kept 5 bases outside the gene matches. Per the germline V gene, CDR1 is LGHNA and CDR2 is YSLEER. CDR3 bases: TGCGCCAGCAGCCAAGATCTGGGGGGGATCTACAATGAGCAGTTCTTC. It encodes CASSQDLGGIYNEQFF.

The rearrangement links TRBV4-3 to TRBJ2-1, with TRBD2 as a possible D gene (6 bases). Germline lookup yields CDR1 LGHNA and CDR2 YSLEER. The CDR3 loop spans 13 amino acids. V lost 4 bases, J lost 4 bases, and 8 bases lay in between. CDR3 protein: CASSPGTYNEQFF. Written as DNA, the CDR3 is TGCGCCAGCAGCCCCGGGACTTACAATGAGCAGTTCTTC.

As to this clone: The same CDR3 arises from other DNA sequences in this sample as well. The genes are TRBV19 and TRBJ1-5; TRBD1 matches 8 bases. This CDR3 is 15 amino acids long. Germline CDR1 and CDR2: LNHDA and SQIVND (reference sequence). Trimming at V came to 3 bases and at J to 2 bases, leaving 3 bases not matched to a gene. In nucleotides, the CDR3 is TGTGCCAGTAGTATCGGACAGGGTGGCAATCAGCCCCAGCATTTT. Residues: CASSIGQGGNQPQHF.

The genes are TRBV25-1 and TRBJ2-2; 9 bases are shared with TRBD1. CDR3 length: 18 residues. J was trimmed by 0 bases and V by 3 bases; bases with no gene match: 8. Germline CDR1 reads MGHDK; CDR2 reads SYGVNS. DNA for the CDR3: TGTGCCAGCAGTGAGGGGGGGACAGGGATTACGAACACCGGGGAGCTGTTTTTT. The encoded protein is CASSEGGTGITNTGELFF.

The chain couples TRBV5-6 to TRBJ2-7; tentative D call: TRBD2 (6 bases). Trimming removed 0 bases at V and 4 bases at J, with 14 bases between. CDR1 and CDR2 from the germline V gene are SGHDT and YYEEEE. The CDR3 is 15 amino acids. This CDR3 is CASSLVISRGYEQYF. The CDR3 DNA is TGTGCCAGCAGCTTGGTTATATCTCGGGGGTACGAGCAGTACTTC.

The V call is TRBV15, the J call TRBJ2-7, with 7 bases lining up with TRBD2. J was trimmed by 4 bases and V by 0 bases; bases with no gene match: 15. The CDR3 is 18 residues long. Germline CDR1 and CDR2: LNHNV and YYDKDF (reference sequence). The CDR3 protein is CATSRDRWGGPNFYEQYF. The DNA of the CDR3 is TGTGCCACCAGCAGAGATCGATGGGGAGGGCCTAACTTTTACGAGCAGTACTTC.

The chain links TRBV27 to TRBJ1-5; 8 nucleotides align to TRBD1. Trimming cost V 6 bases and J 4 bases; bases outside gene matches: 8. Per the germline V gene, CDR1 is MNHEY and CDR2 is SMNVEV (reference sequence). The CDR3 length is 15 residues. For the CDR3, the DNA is TGTGCCAGCAGCTCGGACAGGGAGCGAAATCAGCCCCAGCATTTT. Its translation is CASSSDRERNQPQHF.

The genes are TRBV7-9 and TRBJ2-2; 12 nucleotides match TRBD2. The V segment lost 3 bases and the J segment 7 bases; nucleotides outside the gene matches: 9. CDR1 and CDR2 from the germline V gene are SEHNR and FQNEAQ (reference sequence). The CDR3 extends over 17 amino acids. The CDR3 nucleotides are TGTGCCAGCAGCTTGGGACTAGCGGGCTGGCGGAGCGGGGAGCTGTTTTTT. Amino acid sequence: CASSLGLAGWRSGELFF.